This T cell receptor (beta chain) stems from a study of shared clonotypes between healthy human individuals. The study's findings and limits: Generation probability values for non-shared clonotypes were lower than those for clonotypes shared by all four donors. Shared across several donors were around 5% of the naive CD4 clonotypes.

Germline CDR1 reads SGHKS; CDR2 reads YYEKEE (reference sequence). V dropped 4 bases and J dropped 3 bases, with 10 bases sitting between them. This CDR3 has 13 residues. Using immunoSEQ multiplex PCR, the repertoire was profiled, and TCRdb retains in-frame clones only, with some absent. Of about 2.5 million clones listed, 92% are singletons. Concerning this clone itself: Its target is unknown.

The sequence was collected from a man aged 18-30 years in good health. Some clones in this sample may be carry-over from other donors' samples. Sequenced input: naive CD4+ T cells from PBMCs. Sample subset: CD45RA+ positively selected. The V and J genes are TRBV5-5 and TRBJ1-1, with a possible D match to TRBD1 (6 bases). CDR3 protein: CASSLNRDTEAFF. The CDR3 DNA sequence: TGTGCCAGCAGCCTTAACAGGGACACTGAAGCTTTCTTT.